This T cell receptor beta chain was captured by sequencing in a study of regulatory T cells in long-lasting Graves disease. Study information: Persistent Graves' disease meant over 5 years of antithyroid drugs with positive TSH receptor antibodies.

Time point described: persistent/refractory GD, antithyroid drugs over 5 years with positive TRAb. The TCR library used RNA extracted from PBMCs. The guidelines of the American Thyroid Association were the basis for diagnosing Graves' disease. The study's findings and limits: Preferential use of TRBV28, TRBJ1-2 and TRBJ2-5 was seen in persistent disease.

This clonotype was seen only a few times. The antigen remains unidentified. Arm-PCR with iRepertoire HTBI primers amplified the CDR3 regions for these TCR beta libraries. TCRdb reprocessed the multiplex PCR reads with MiXCR, giving one entry per CDR3 protein. The table has fewer than 600,000 distinct CDR3 sequences, about 22% seen once. V dropped 3 bases and J dropped 9 bases, with 15 bases sitting between them. Germline assignment: CDR1 SGHTA and CDR2 FQGNSA. This CDR3 is built from 15 residues. The genes are TRBV7-2 and TRBJ1-6; TRBD1 might be the D (5 bases). The sequencing used peripheral blood mononuclear cells (PBMCs), collected when the disease was refractory, from a patient treated with antithyroid drugs. This receptor was identified in a female donor with Graves disease. DNA of the CDR3: TGTGCCAGCAGCTTGTGGGGGGTTCAGAGTTCACCCCTCCACTTT. Translated: CASSLWGVQSSPLHF.